The 23 T cell receptor beta chains in this list originate from one sample, sequenced in a study of T cells in Graves' hyperthyroidism and ophthalmopathy. The source material, RNA transcripts, was used to amplify TCR beta CDR3 regions. First-round RT-PCR targeting the TCR CDR3 was performed with the HTBI primer set. TCRdb re-analysed the multiplex PCR reads in MiXCR, keeping a single row per CDR3 protein. The table has 600,000 or so distinct CDR3 sequences, more than 12% seen once. Sequenced material: blood. These receptor sequences come from a woman aged 45-65 years with Graves' ophthalmopathy.

The table lists this clonotype with many counts. The genes are TRBV6-2 or TRBV6-3 and TRBJ2-7, with 7 bases lining up with TRBD1. The CDR3 is 16 residues long. Germline lookup yields CDR1 MNHEY and CDR2 SVGEGT. Trimming at V came to 4 bases and at J to 3 bases, leaving 12 bases not matched to a gene. The CDR3 nucleotides read TGTGCCAGCAGTTTCACAATCCGGGACAGAGACTACGAGCAGTACTTC. This encodes CASSFTIRDRDYEQYF.

This clonotype showed up many times. The V gene is TRBV27, the J gene TRBJ2-1, with TRBD2 matching 11 bases. V gave up 5 bases and J gave up 3 bases; unmatched junction bases: 6. The CDR3 consists of 16 residues. The V gene's germline CDR1 is MNHEY and CDR2 SMNVEV (reference sequence). DNA of the CDR3: TGTGCCAGCAGTCTCAGTAGCGGGAGGGGCTACAATGAGCAGTTCTTC. Translating it yields CASSLSSGRGYNEQFF.

This clonotype came up many times. This rearrangement joins TRBV12-3 or TRBV12-4 to TRBJ2-1; no definite D call. The CDR3 sequence is 14 residues long. V lost 1 base and J lost 4, with 8 bases in between. The CDR3 protein is CASSLGGEYNEQFF. CDR3 in DNA: TGTGCCAGCAGTTTAGGTGGAGAATACAATGAGCAGTTCTTC.

In its sample, this clonotype was seen many times. This chain connects TRBV2 to TRBJ2-1; D unclear. V was clipped by 11 bases and J by 7 bases, with 15 bases between them. The length of the CDR3 is 12 residues. Germline V CDR1 and CDR2: SNHLY, FYNNEI. CDR3: CAPLYGPNEQFF. The CDR3 nucleotides read TGTGCCCCACTCTACGGACCAAATGAGCAGTTCTTC.

At least ten counts were recorded for this clonotype. The V call is TRBV18, the J call TRBJ2-1, with TRBD2 identical over 10 bases. Germline V gene data show CDR1 as KGHSH and CDR2 as LQKENI. The V segment lost 0 bases and the J segment 3 bases; nucleotides outside the gene matches: 2. The CDR3 consists of 16 residues. The CDR3 loop is CASSPPSGRVYNEQFF. CDR3 in DNA: TGTGCCAGCTCACCACCCAGCGGGAGGGTCTACAATGAGCAGTTCTTC.

The sample holds a few counts of this clonotype. V usage is TRBV24-1 and J usage is TRBJ2-4, with D perhaps TRBD1 (6 bases). The CDR3 is 14 amino acids. Germline CDR1 KGHDR, CDR2 SFDVKD. Between the trimmed V and J ends, which lost 8 bases and 0 bases, there was a span of 10 bases. The CDR3: CATKGTIAKNIQYF. Written as DNA, the CDR3 is TGTGCCACCAAAGGGACAATAGCCAAAAACATTCAGTACTTC.

A remark on this clonotype: This may come from a read error, since a much larger clone is one base off. The genes are TRBV2 and TRBJ1-2; no reliable D call. Germline lookup yields CDR1 SNHLY and CDR2 FYNNEI. The length of the CDR3 is 16 residues. With 0 bases removed from V and 2 bases from J, the gap between germline ends came to 13 bases. CDR3 in DNA: TGTGCCAGCAGTGAAGCGCTTCGGCATCAGAACTATGGCTACACCTTC. The encoded protein is CASSEALRHQNYGYTF.

This clonotype was counted a few times. V is TRBV29-1 and J is TRBJ2-1; 7 bases line up with TRBD2. The ends lost 7 bases at V and 4 bases at J; junction bases unmatched: 7. Per the germline V gene, CDR1 is SQVTM and CDR2 is ANQGSEA. The CDR3 is 13 residues long. The CDR3 bases are TGCAGCGGAGTGGGAGGGACTTACAATGAGCAGTTCTTC. Translation: CSGVGGTYNEQFF.

Only a few counts were recorded for this clonotype. A clone one base away is much larger, so this may be a read error. The chain links TRBV20-1 to TRBJ2-1; possible D gene TRBD2, 6 bases. Per the germline V gene, CDR1 is DFQATT and CDR2 is SNEGSKA (reference sequence). The CDR3 is 11 amino acids. CDR3 region: CSAPRTNERFF. CDR3 bases: TGCAGTGCTCCCAGGACTAATGAGCGGTTCTTC.

Many counts were recorded for this clonotype. The CDR3 coding sequence is TGTGCCTGGAGCCCTCTATATGAGCAGTTCTTC. Protein product: CAWSPLYEQFF. The rearrangement links TRBV30 to TRBJ2-1; D is uncertain. The CDR3 is 11 residues long. From germline, CDR1 is GTSNPN and CDR2 SVGIG (reference sequence). Trimming took off 3 bases at V and 8 bases at J, with 8 bases between the two ends.

This clonotype was observed a few times. The J gene is TRBJ2-7, the V gene TRBV9; TRBD2 is a possible D gene (6 bases). The V and J ends lost 0 bases and 4 bases respectively, with 14 bases between them. CDR3 length equals 15 residues. Germline V gives CDR1 SGDLS, CDR2 YYNGEE. CDR3 in DNA: TGTGCCAGCAGCGTAGAAGGCGGGATCTTATACGAGCAGTACTTC. This encodes CASSVEGGILYEQYF.

This chain joins TRBV7-3 and TRBJ2-3, with a possible D match to TRBD1 (6 bases). Germline V gene data show CDR1 as SGHTA and CDR2 as FQGTGA. This CDR3 has 16 residues. V was cut by 5 bases and J by 3 bases, with 18 bases left in between. As DNA, the CDR3 is TGTGCCAGCAGCCCGGGATCGGACAGATTGACAGATACGCAGTATTTT. Protein sequence: CASSPGSDRLTDTQYF.

V gene TRBV19 combines with J gene TRBJ1-4; 8 bases agree with TRBD1. The CDR3 length is 15 residues. Germline assignment: CDR1 LNHDA and CDR2 SQIVND (reference sequence). V was pared by 7 bases and J by 4 bases, with 8 bases of the junction left unmatched. CDR3: CASNLRQGRNEKLFF. CDR3 nucleotides: TGTGCCAGTAACCTACGACAGGGGCGTAATGAAAAACTGTTTTTT.

The table lists this clonotype with many counts. The CDR3 region is CASSLSDRYEQYF. The CDR3 DNA sequence: TGTGCCAGCAGTTTATCCGACAGATACGAGCAGTACTTC. V is TRBV27 and J is TRBJ2-7; TRBD1 is a possible D gene (5 bases). V was clipped by 0 bases and J by 4 bases, with 7 bases between them. The CDR3 length is 13 residues. Germline V lookup: CDR1 MNHEY, CDR2 SMNVEV (reference sequence).

In its sample, this clonotype was seen a few times. This sequence joins TRBV27 and TRBJ2-1; 9 nucleotides agree with TRBD1. V shed 10 bases, J shed 8 bases, and the junction held 9 bases outside the gene matches. Germline loops: CDR1 MNHEY, CDR2 SMNVEV (reference sequence). This CDR3 spans 13 amino acids. The CDR3, as DNA: TGTGCCACCCGCCGGGACAGGGTTCATGAGCAGTTCTTC. Translated: CATRRDRVHEQFF.

This clonotype has at least ten counts. The rearrangement joins TRBV12-3 or TRBV12-4 to TRBJ2-5; 12 positions match TRBD1. V was pared by 6 bases and J by 1 base, with 6 bases of the junction left unmatched. The CDR3 is made up of 16 amino acids. CDR3 DNA sequence: TGTGCCAGCAGCCATCGGGACAGGGGGCCCCAAGAGACCCAGTACTTC. Translation gives CASSHRDRGPQETQYF.

This chain connects TRBV19 to TRBJ2-3; D is possibly TRBD1 (6 bases). V lost 5 bases and J 1 base, leaving 10 bases between the germline ends. In germline, CDR1 is LNHDA, CDR2 SQIVND (reference sequence). CDR3 length equals 14 residues. The CDR3 here is CASSRRGGTDTQYF. As DNA, the CDR3 is TGTGCCAGTAGTCGCAGGGGTGGCACAGATACGCAGTATTTT.

This clonotype was recorded at least ten times. CDR3 sequence (DNA): TGCGCCAGCAGCCAAACGCACAGAGCTAGTGGCAATCAGCCCCAGCATTTT. Amino acid sequence: CASSQTHRASGNQPQHF. The rearrangement links TRBV4-1 to TRBJ1-5; no clear D. Trimming stripped 2 bases from V and 2 bases from J, with 16 bases between. Germline CDR1 reads MGHRA; CDR2 reads YSYEKL. The CDR3 covers 17 residues.

In the case of this clonotype: A much larger clone sits a single nucleotide away, making a read error possible. V is TRBV12-3 or TRBV12-4 and J is TRBJ2-2; D unresolved. The CDR3 contains 13 residues. Trimming took 4 bases from V and 5 from J, leaving 8 bases between them. The CDR3 DNA follows: TGTGCCAGCAGTTCCTTTGGGACCGGGGAGCTGTTTTTT. This translates into CASSSFGTGELFF.

This clonotype was seen at least ten times. This chain links TRBV14 with TRBJ2-1; 10 positions agree with TRBD2. Germline CDR1 reads SGHDN; CDR2 reads FVKESK. CDR3 length equals 18 residues. The trim removed 0 bases at V and 5 bases at J, leaving 10 bases unmatched. The CDR3 is CASSQDQGLAGANNEQFF. The CDR3 DNA is TGTGCCAGCAGCCAAGATCAAGGTCTAGCGGGAGCGAACAATGAGCAGTTCTTC.

As regards this clonotype: A much larger clone lies a single base off, so this may be a read error. This chain joins TRBV2 and TRBJ2-3; D remains unclear. There are 15 residues in the CDR3. CDR1 is SNHLY, CDR2 FYNNEI, per germline. V lost 7 bases and J 0 bases, leaving 14 bases between the germline ends. The CDR3 DNA sequence: TGTGCCAGCATGGGTACTGTTGGTAGCACAGATACGCAGTATTTT. It is translated as CASMGTVGSTDTQYF.

Turning to this clonotype: A read error may explain this, as a much larger clone is one base away. The V call is TRBV28, the J call TRBJ2-3, with D possibly being TRBD2 (7 bases). Germline loops: CDR1 MDHEN, CDR2 SYDVKM. The V end was cut by 5 bases, the J end by 9 bases, with 21 bases between. This CDR3 is 15 amino acids long. Here the CDR3 reads CASSGVGGARSTQYF. In nucleotides, the CDR3 is TGTGCCAGCAGTGGAGTTGGGGGGGCAAGATCGACGCAGTATTTT.

This clonotype was detected ten times or more. This chain links TRBV20-1 with TRBJ2-3; 7 bases are a match to TRBD2. The CDR3 sequence is 16 residues long. CDR1 is DFQATT and CDR2 is SNEGSKA in the germline V gene (reference sequence). With 3 bases clipped from V and 2 bases from J, the junction kept 11 bases outside the gene matches. The CDR3 DNA is TGCAGTGCTAGTGGGGAGGGACTGGGAATCACAGATACGCAGTATTTT. Residues: CSASGEGLGITDTQYF.